This passage covers 5 T cell receptor beta chains from one sample sequenced in a study of T cells after yellow fever vaccination. TCRdb independently ran MiXCR on the 5' RACE reads; one entry per CDR3 protein. Found here are around 250,000 distinct CDR3 sequences, approximately 5.2% of them singletons; the top ten hold roughly 3.4%. The sequences come from CD4+ T cells sorted from PBMCs, collected on the day of the yellow fever booster vaccination. Receptors were obtained from a young man who received the YFV17D yellow fever vaccine.

This clonotype was counted ten times or more. The chain employs TRBV9 and TRBJ2-1; 12 bases fit TRBD2. J gave up 4 bases and V 3 bases, and 2 bases lay outside the gene matches. The CDR3 has 15 residues. Germline CDR1 SGDLS, CDR2 YYNGEE. DNA of the CDR3: TGTGCCAGCAGCGCGGGACTAGCGGGTTACAATGAGCAGTTCTTC. This codes for CASSAGLAGYNEQFF.

This clonotype occurred a few times. The rearrangement links TRBV24-1 to TRBJ2-1; tentative D call: TRBD1 (7 bases). Trimming removed 3 bases at V and 4 bases at J, with 24 bases between. The CDR3 runs 19 residues. CDR1 and CDR2 (germline): KGHDR, SFDVKD. The CDR3 sequence is CATSDTRQGGMTSYNEQFF. In DNA, the CDR3 is TGTGCCACCAGTGATACCCGACAGGGAGGAATGACATCTTACAATGAGCAGTTCTTC.

There are many counts of this clonotype. V gene TRBV20-1 combines with J gene TRBJ2-7; TRBD2 aligns across 10 bases. The CDR3 spans 16 residues. After removal of 0 bases from V and 3 bases from J, the junction contained 8 bases not matched to a gene. Germline V gene sequence: CDR1 DFQATT, CDR2 SNEGSKA (reference sequence). This chain's CDR3 is CSARDGTSVYRYEQYF. The CDR3 DNA reads as TGCAGTGCTAGAGATGGGACTAGCGTCTACCGCTACGAGCAGTACTTC.

The chain links TRBV18 to TRBJ1-2; D unclear. With 4 bases removed from V and 3 bases from J, the gap between germline ends came to 12 bases. Per germline, CDR1 KGHSH and CDR2 LQKENI. This CDR3 is 14 amino acids long. CDR3 sequence: CASSQSGEDYGYTF. DNA for the CDR3: TGTGCCAGCTCACAATCCGGGGAGGACTATGGCTACACCTTC.

This clonotype showed up just a few times. The CDR3 is CASSPRGPSETQYF. In nucleotides, the CDR3 is TGTGCCAGCAGCCCCCGCGGGCCCAGCGAGACCCAGTACTTC. V and J are TRBV9 and TRBJ2-5; D possibly corresponds to TRBD2 (5 bases). The CDR3 contains 14 residues. Germline V gene lookup returns CDR1 SGDLS and CDR2 YYNGEE. Between the trimmed V and J ends, which lost 4 bases and 5 bases, there was a span of 15 bases.